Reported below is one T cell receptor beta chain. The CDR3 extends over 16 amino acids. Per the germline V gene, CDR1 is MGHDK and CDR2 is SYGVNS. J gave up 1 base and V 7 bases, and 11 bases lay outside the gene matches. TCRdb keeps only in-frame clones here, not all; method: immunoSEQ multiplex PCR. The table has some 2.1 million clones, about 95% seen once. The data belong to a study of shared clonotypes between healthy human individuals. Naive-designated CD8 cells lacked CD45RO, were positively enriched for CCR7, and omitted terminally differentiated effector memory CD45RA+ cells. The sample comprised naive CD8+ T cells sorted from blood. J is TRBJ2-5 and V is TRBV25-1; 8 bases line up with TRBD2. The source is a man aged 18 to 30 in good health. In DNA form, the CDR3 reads TGTGCCAGCAACCAAGCGGGAGAGGCCGTCCAAGAGACCCAGTACTTC. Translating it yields CASNQAGEAVQETQYF.